The 25 T cell receptor beta chains in this list originate from one sample, sequenced in a study of T cells in Graves' hyperthyroidism and ophthalmopathy. Amplification of TCR beta CDR3 regions was performed using RNA transcripts as template. HTBI primers drove first-round RT-PCR of the TCR CDR3. MiXCR was run by TCRdb on the multiplex PCR reads, yielding one entry per CDR3 protein. Among about 520,000 distinct CDR3 sequences listed, less than 25% were seen once. Sequenced sample: blood. These receptors came from a man younger than 35 with Graves' hyperthyroidism.

Worth noting for this clonotype: A much bigger clone sits one base away, suggesting this may be a read error. The V call is TRBV15, the J call TRBJ1-5; D ambiguous. CDR1 and CDR2 (germline): LNHNV, YYDKDF (reference sequence). CDR3 size: 13 residues. The CDR3 reads CATSMGWNQPQQF. For the CDR3, the DNA is TGTGCCACCAGCATGGGCTGGAATCAGCCCCAGCAGTTT.

This clonotype came up many times. The chain employs TRBV28 and TRBJ2-7; 12 nucleotides align to TRBD2. CDR3 length equals 16 residues. The ends lost 6 bases at V and 2 bases at J; junction bases unmatched: 8. Germline CDR1 and CDR2: MDHEN and SYDVKM. CDR3 in amino acids: CASSQTSGGRPYEQYF. The CDR3 DNA follows: TGTGCCAGCAGCCAGACTAGCGGGGGCCGCCCCTACGAGCAGTACTTC. The full variable domain, completed using reference TRBV28 and TRBJ2-7, is DVKVTQSSRYLVKRTGEKVFLECVQDMDHENMFWYRQDPGLGLRLIYFSYDVKMKEKGDIPEGYSVSREKKERFSLILESASTNQTSMYLCASSQTSGGRPYEQYFGPGTRLTVT.

In this sample, this clonotype turned up many times. The genes are TRBV30 and TRBJ1-2; D unresolved. The length of the CDR3 is 17 residues. Trimming took 0 bases from V and 8 from J, leaving 25 bases between them. The germline V gene has CDR1 GTSNPN and CDR2 SVGIG (reference sequence). CDR3 sequence (DNA): TGTGCCTGGAGTGTTTGGGTCCCTCAGGAGGGATTACGAGGCTACACCTTC. Its translation: CAWSVWVPQEGLRGYTF.

This clonotype was detected many times. The V gene is TRBV5-1, the J gene TRBJ1-3; 8 positions agree with TRBD1. V gave up 3 bases and J gave up 2 bases; unmatched junction bases: 1. The CDR3 has 14 amino acids. Germline assignment: CDR1 SGHRS and CDR2 YFSETQ. CDR3 nucleotide sequence: TGCGCCAGCAGCTCGGACAGGGCTGGAAACACCATATATTTT. This encodes CASSSDRAGNTIYF.

Of note for this clonotype: With a much larger clone just one base away, this may be a read error. This CDR3 fails to terminate in the conserved phenylalanine or tryptophan, so it likely reflects a read error. The V and J genes are TRBV10-1 and TRBJ2-2; D not certain. Deletions cut 3 bases from V and 4 bases from J, with 6 bases between. CDR1 is WNHNN and CDR2 is SYGVQD in the germline V gene (reference sequence). The CDR3 is made up of 13 amino acids. For the CDR3, the DNA is TGCGCCAGCAGTGATCTCTTCACCGGGGAGCTGTTTTAT. It is translated as CASSDLFTGELFY.

This clonotype has more than one count but fewer than ten. V usage is TRBV7-8 and J usage is TRBJ2-5; TRBD2 aligns across 8 bases. Trimming took 6 bases from V and 1 from J; bases not matched to a gene: 7. Germline V gene lookup returns CDR1 SGHVS and CDR2 FQNEAQ. The CDR3 loop spans 15 amino acids. CDR3 sequence (DNA): TGTGCCAGCAGTCCCCATAGCGGGATCCAAGAGACCCAGTACTTC. Its translation is CASSPHSGIQETQYF.

This chain uses TRBV5-1 with TRBJ2-2, with TRBD2 matching 12 bases. V trimming: 2 bases; J trimming: 4 bases; junction bases outside the gene matches: 9. Looked up from germline, CDR1 is SGHRS and CDR2 is YFSETQ. The CDR3 sequence is 18 residues long. For the CDR3, the DNA is TGCGCCAGCAGCTTAGACCTCCTAGCGGGGGGGTTCACCGGGGAGCTGTTTTTT. Translation: CASSLDLLAGGFTGELFF.

This clonotype was detected many times. V gene TRBV30 combines with J gene TRBJ2-7, with D possibly being TRBD1 (6 bases). The CDR3 is made up of 13 amino acids. Trimming removed 4 bases from V and 4 bases from J, with 14 bases in between. The germline V gene encodes CDR1 GTSNPN and CDR2 SVGIG (reference sequence). The CDR3 DNA sequence: TGTGCCTGGACTCCTAGGGGGAATTACGAGCAGTACTTC. It encodes CAWTPRGNYEQYF.

The V and J genes are TRBV7-2 and TRBJ1-2; D remains unclear. The CDR3 extends over 12 amino acids. The V end was cut by 1 base, the J end by 8 bases, with 8 bases between. Per the germline V gene, CDR1 is SGHTA and CDR2 is FQGNSA. DNA for the CDR3: TGTGCCAGCAGCTTAGATCCTAGCGGCTACACCTTC. Protein sequence: CASSLDPSGYTF. Combining the CDR3 with reference TRBV7-2 and TRBJ1-2 gives the whole variable domain GAGVSQSPSNKVTEKGKDVELRCDPISGHTALYWYRQSLGQGLEFLIYFQGNSAPDKSGLPSDRFSAERTGGSVSTLTIQRTQQEDSAVYLCASSLDPSGYTFGSGTRLTVV.

This clonotype was detected ten times or more. The chain couples TRBV6-4 to TRBJ1-2; D perhaps matches TRBD1 (6 bases). The V end was cut by 8 bases, the J end by 2 bases, with 12 bases between. Germline V lookup: CDR1 MRHNA, CDR2 SNTAGT. The CDR3 runs 13 residues. The CDR3 DNA reads as TGTGCCAGCTTAACAGGGTGGAACTATGGCTACACCTTC. It encodes CASLTGWNYGYTF.

This clonotype occurred many times. The V call is TRBV6-1, the J call TRBJ1-1, with D perhaps TRBD1 (5 bases). CDR1 and CDR2 from the germline V gene are MNHNS and SASEGT. The CDR3 contains 14 residues. V was cut by 4 bases and J by 1 base, with 10 bases left in between. The CDR3 spells CASSVLGENTEAFF. In DNA form, the CDR3 reads TGTGCCAGCAGTGTTCTAGGGGAGAACACTGAAGCTTTCTTT.

This clonotype was observed many times. The chain is built from TRBV3-2 and TRBJ2-5; the table names TRBD1, a call not compared with the DNA. TRBV3-2 is an annotated pseudogene. There are 17 residues in the CDR3. CDR3 sequence reads: CASSQGHRGEYQETQYF. The CDR3 DNA reads TGTGCCAGCAGCCAAGGGCACCGGGGGGAGTACCAAGAGACCCAGTACTTC.

The rearrangement uses TRBV20-1 and TRBJ2-2; TRBD2 matches 7 bases. Germline CDR1 DFQATT, CDR2 SNEGSKA (reference sequence). This CDR3 spans 13 amino acids. The junction had 7 bases not matched to a gene; V was cut back by 7 bases and J by 5 bases. CDR3 bases: TGCAGTGTTCGGGAGGTGGGAACCGGGGAGCTGTTTTTT. Translating it yields CSVREVGTGELFF.

The chain joins TRBV20-1 to TRBJ1-1; tentative D call: TRBD1 (5 bases). The ends were cut back, 3 bases at V and 4 bases at J, with 15 bases in the middle. Germline CDR1 and CDR2: DFQATT and SNEGSKA (reference sequence). The CDR3 runs 14 residues. CDR3 coding DNA: TGCAGTGCTAGGGACCCAGGGTCTGGCACTGAAGCTTTCTTT. It translates to CSARDPGSGTEAFF.

This clonotype was counted at least ten times. The chain couples TRBV6-5 to TRBJ1-2, with D possibly being TRBD1 (5 bases). The CDR3 extends over 15 amino acids. V dropped 2 bases and J dropped 2 bases, with 12 bases sitting between them. CDR1 MNHEY and CDR2 SVGAGI come from the germline V gene. Here the CDR3 DNA reads TGTGCCAGCAGTTACGGGCCAGGGCGGAACTATGGCTACACCTTC. This translates into CASSYGPGRNYGYTF.

The sample holds many counts of this clonotype. The rearrangement joins TRBV28 to TRBJ1-1; no clear D gene. CDR1 and CDR2 from the germline V gene are MDHEN and SYDVKM. The CDR3 extends over 13 amino acids. The V and J ends lost 3 bases and 5 bases respectively, with 10 bases between them. The CDR3 sequence: CASSLMRKTEAFF. The CDR3 DNA follows: TGTGCCAGCAGTTTGATGAGGAAGACTGAAGCTTTCTTT.

There are many counts of this clonotype. J is TRBJ2-5 and V is TRBV24-1; 14 nucleotides agree with TRBD2. Germline V lookup: CDR1 KGHDR, CDR2 SFDVKD. This CDR3 is built from 19 residues. J gave up 1 base and V 1 base, and 7 bases lay outside the gene matches. CDR3 in amino acids: CATSDLGAGTSGSQETQYF. The CDR3 nucleotides read TGTGCCACCAGTGATTTAGGAGCCGGGACTAGCGGGAGCCAAGAGACCCAGTACTTC.

This rearrangement joins TRBV27 to TRBJ2-7, with D possibly being TRBD1 (7 bases). Trimming cost V 2 bases and J 2 bases, with 16 bases left between them. The CDR3 runs 16 residues. CDR1 MNHEY and CDR2 SMNVEV come from the germline V gene (reference sequence). The CDR3 loop reads CASSLTGEDETYEQYF. CDR3 DNA sequence: TGTGCCAGCAGTTTAACAGGGGAGGATGAAACCTACGAGCAGTACTTC.

This clonotype has a count of ten or more. V usage is TRBV2 and J usage is TRBJ1-2; 8 bases fit TRBD1. Germline lookup yields CDR1 SNHLY and CDR2 FYNNEI. V trimming: 8 bases; J trimming: 3 bases; junction bases outside the gene matches: 8. This CDR3 has 14 amino acids. CDR3 coding DNA: TGTGCCAGCCGGGAACAGGGGGGCGACTATGGCTACACCTTC. Translated: CASREQGGDYGYTF.

This clonotype was seen repeatedly, ten times or more. The chain uses TRBV28 and TRBJ2-2; unclear D gene. The germline V and J ends were trimmed by 3 bases and 7 bases, with 6 bases remaining between them. Germline assignment: CDR1 MDHEN and CDR2 SYDVKM. The CDR3 spans 12 residues. In nucleotides, the CDR3 is TGTGCCAGCAGTTTCCTCGGCGGGGAGCTGTTTTTT. Its translation: CASSFLGGELFF.

This clonotype has ten or more counts. The genes are TRBV12-3 or TRBV12-4 and TRBJ2-2; 13 bases map to TRBD2. The CDR3 is 18 amino acids. V dropped 6 bases and J dropped 3; count of bases not matched to a gene: 10. CDR3 coding DNA: TGTGCCAGCAGCCCTACTAGCGGGGGGGCCGTTGACACCGGGGAGCTGTTTTTT. Protein product: CASSPTSGGAVDTGELFF.

This clonotype was picked up many times. The chain combines TRBV28 with TRBJ1-1; D is perhaps TRBD1 (5 bases). V was shortened by 7 bases and J by 3 bases, with 12 bases between the two germline ends. CDR3 length: 13 amino acids. Germline CDR1 and CDR2: MDHEN and SYDVKM. The CDR3 protein is CASTKGGDTEAFF. The CDR3 bases are TGTGCCAGCACCAAAGGAGGGGACACTGAAGCTTTCTTT.

About this clonotype: Given a much more abundant clone one base away, this may be a read error. The chain employs TRBV12-3 or TRBV12-4 and TRBJ1-1; D possibly corresponds to TRBD1 (5 bases). The CDR3 covers 18 residues. The CDR3 loop reads CASRSSRGDTGMNTGAFF. CDR3 bases: TGTGCCAGCAGGTCGAGCCGGGGGGATACGGGTATGAACACTGGAGCTTTCTTT.

The V and J genes are TRBV27 and TRBJ1-1, with a weak D call TRBD1 (6 bases). The V gene lost 2 bases and the J gene lost 6 bases, with 13 bases spanning the gap. The CDR3 is 14 residues long. Germline V gives CDR1 MNHEY, CDR2 SMNVEV (reference sequence). The CDR3 protein is CASSLTLQGPEAFF. The CDR3 DNA sequence: TGTGCCAGCAGTTTAACCTTACAGGGTCCTGAAGCTTTCTTT.

There are many counts of this clonotype. The rearrangement joins TRBV6-1 to TRBJ1-1, with D perhaps matching TRBD1 (5 bases). The germline gives CDR1 MNHNS, CDR2 SASEGT. Deletions cut 1 base from V and 6 bases from J, with 9 bases between. The CDR3 has 13 amino acids. The CDR3, as DNA: TGTGCCAGCAGTGAAGATGGGGGGGCTGAAGCTTTCTTT. This encodes CASSEDGGAEAFF.